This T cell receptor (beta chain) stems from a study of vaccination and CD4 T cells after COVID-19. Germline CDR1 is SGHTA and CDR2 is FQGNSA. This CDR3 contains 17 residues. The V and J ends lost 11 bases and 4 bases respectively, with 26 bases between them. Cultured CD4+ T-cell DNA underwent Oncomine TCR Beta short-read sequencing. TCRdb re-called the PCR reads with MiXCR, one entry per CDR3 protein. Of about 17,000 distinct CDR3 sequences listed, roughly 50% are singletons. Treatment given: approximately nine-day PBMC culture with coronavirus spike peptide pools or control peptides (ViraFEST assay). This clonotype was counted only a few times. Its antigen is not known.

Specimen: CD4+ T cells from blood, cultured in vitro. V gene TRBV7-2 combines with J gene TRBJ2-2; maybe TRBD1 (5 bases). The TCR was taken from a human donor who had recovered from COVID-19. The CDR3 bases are TGTGCCGTCAAAACCCCCCCCACAGGCCCCACCACCGGGGAGCTGTTTTTT. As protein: CAVKTPPTGPTTGELFF.